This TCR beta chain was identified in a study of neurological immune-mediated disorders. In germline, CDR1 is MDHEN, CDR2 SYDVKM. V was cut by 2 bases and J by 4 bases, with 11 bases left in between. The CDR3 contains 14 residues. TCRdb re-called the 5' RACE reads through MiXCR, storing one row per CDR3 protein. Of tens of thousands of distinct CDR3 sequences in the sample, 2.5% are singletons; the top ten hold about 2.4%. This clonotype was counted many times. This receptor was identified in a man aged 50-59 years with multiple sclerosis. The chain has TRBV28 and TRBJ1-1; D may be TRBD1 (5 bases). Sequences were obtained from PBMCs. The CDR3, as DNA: TGTGCCAGCAGTTTAGGGGGGATAGGCACTGAAGCTTTCTTT. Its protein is CASSLGGIGTEAFF.